The clone carrying this T cell receptor (beta chain) has at least ten counts. What it binds is unknown. MiXCR was run by TCRdb on the 5' RACE reads, yielding one entry per CDR3 protein. Among about 35,000 distinct CDR3 sequences listed, 3% to 4% were seen once. The source of the sample is a study of neurological immune-mediated disorders. Study observations and caveats: Across subjects, expanded clones had no CDR3 amino acid sequences in common, pointing to private repertoires in all groups.

This sequence was found in a man aged 30 to 45 with multiple sclerosis. Material for sequencing was PBMCs.

CDR3 loop: CASSSGGTDTQYF. CDR3 nucleotides: TGTGCCAGCAGCTCCGGTGGCACAGATACGCAGTATTTT. The chain links TRBV12-3 or TRBV12-4 to TRBJ2-3; D uncertain. The CDR3 consists of 13 residues. V lost 6 bases and J lost 1, with 8 bases in between.